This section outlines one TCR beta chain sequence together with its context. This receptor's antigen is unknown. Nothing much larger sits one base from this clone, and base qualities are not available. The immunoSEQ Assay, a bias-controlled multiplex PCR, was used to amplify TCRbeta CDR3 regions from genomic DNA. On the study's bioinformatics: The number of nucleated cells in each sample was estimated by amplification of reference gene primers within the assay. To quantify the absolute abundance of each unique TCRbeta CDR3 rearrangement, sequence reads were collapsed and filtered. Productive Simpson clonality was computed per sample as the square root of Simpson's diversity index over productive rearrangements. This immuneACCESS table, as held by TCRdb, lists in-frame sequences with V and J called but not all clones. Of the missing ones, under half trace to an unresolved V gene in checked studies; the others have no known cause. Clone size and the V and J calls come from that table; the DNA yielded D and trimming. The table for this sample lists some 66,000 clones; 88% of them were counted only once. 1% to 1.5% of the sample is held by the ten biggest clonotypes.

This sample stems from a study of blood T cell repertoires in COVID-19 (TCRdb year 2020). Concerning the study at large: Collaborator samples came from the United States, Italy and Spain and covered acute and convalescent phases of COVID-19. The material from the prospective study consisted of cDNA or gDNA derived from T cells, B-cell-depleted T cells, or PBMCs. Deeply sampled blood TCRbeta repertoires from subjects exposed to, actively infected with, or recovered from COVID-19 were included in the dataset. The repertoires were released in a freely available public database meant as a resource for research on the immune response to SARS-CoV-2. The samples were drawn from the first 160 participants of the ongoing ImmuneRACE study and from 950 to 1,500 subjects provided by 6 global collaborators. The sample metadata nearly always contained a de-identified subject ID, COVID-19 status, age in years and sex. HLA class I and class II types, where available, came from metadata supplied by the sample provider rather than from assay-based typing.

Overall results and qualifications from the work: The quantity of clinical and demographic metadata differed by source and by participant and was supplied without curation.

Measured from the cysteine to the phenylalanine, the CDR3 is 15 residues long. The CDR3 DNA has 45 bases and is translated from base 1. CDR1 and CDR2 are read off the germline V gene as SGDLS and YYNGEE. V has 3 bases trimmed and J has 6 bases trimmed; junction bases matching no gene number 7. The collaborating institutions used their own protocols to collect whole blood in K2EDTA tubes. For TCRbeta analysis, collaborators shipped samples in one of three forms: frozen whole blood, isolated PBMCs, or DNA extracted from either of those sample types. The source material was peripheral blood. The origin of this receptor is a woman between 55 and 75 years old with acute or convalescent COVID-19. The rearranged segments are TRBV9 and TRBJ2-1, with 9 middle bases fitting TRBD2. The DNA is TGTGCCAGCAGCGCCGAACTAGCGGGTACCAATGAGCAGTTCTTC. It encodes CASSAELAGTNEQFF.